This T cell receptor (beta chain) was identified during a study of control samples from healthy donors and cancer patients. Assay used: immunoSEQ multiplex PCR; TCRdb lists only in-frame clones, some missing. The sample consists of about 96,000 clones, 85% to 95% of them appearing once. This CDR3 is 15 amino acids long. Losses at the gene ends were 2 bases for V and 7 bases for J; bases not matched to a gene: 5. The germline CDR1 and CDR2 sequences are SGHDN and FVKESK. The TCR was taken from a man aged 18-30 years in good health. Sequenced: blood. The J gene is TRBJ2-1, the V gene TRBV14; 10 bases line up with TRBD2. The DNA of the CDR3 is TGTGCCAGCAGCCAAACTAGCGGGAAAGAGAATGAGCAGTTCTTC. It codes for CASSQTSGKENEQFF.